The 32 T cell receptor beta chains below were found in one sample sequenced in a study of shared clonotypes between healthy human individuals (dated by TCRdb to the early 2020s). The library relied on the immunoSEQ multiplex PCR assay. This is the immuneACCESS table as TCRdb keeps it, with only in-frame sequences that have V and J called. A part of the clones is gone; compared with another copy, unresolved V genes explain less than half, and the rest is unexplained. This sample gives 740,000 or so clones in total; around 73% of them show up just once. Jointly, the top ten make up around 1.8% of the sample. Sequencing was performed on memory CD4+ T cells sorted from blood. The sample's cell subset or site label is to be understood as: CD45RA-negative fraction. The source is a woman aged 30 to 39 in good health.

This clone was picked up a small number of times. Distinct nucleotide sequences in the sample also encode this CDR3. The rearrangement links TRBV2 to TRBJ2-3, with 14 bases matching TRBD2. V gave up 5 bases and J gave up 1 base; unmatched junction bases: 2. This CDR3 comprises 16 residues. The germline CDR1 and CDR2 sequences are SNHLY and FYNNEI. The DNA of the CDR3 is TGTGCCAGCAGTCGACTAGCGGGAGGGGGCACAGATACGCAGTATTTT. As protein: CASSRLAGGGTDTQYF. The full variable domain, rest sourced from reference TRBV2 and TRBJ2-3, is EPEVTQTPSHQVTQMGQEVILRCVPISNHLYFYWYRQILGQKVEFLVSFYNNEISEKSEIFDDQFSVERPDGSNFTLKIRSTKLEDSAMYFCASSRLAGGGTDTQYFGPGTRLTVL.

The CDR3: CASSTSGTSGTKNIQYF. The CDR3 DNA reads TGTGCCAGTAGTACTTCCGGGACTAGCGGAACTAAAAACATTCAGTACTTC. The chain combines TRBV19 with TRBJ2-4; TRBD2 matches 11 bases. Germline V CDR1 and CDR2: LNHDA, SQIVND (reference sequence). The CDR3 runs 17 residues. J lost 4 bases, V lost 4 bases, and 9 bases had no gene match.

This chain uses TRBV4-1 with TRBJ2-4; 12 bases agree with TRBD2. CDR3 length: 20 amino acids. Germline CDR1 and CDR2: MGHRA and YSYEKL. V lost 3 bases, J lost 5 bases, and 17 bases stayed unmatched. In DNA, the CDR3 is TGCGCCAGCAGCCAGAGGGAGACTAGCGGGAGTGTACCGAGCCAAAACATTCAGTACTTC. This codes for CASSQRETSGSVPSQNIQYF.

A few counts support this clone. The chain recombines TRBV15 with TRBJ2-1; D may be TRBD2 (5 bases). The CDR3 is 11 amino acids. Germline V CDR1 and CDR2: LNHNV, YYDKDF (reference sequence). Trimming shortened V by 8 bases and J by 9 bases, and 11 bases separated the two germline ends. The CDR3 spells CATARRGEQFF. In DNA, the CDR3 is TGTGCCACCGCCCGACGGGGTGAGCAGTTCTTC.

The V and J genes are TRBV2 and TRBJ2-7, with a weak D call TRBD1 (5 bases). The V end lost 5 bases, the J end lost 4 bases, and 12 bases lay between the germline ends. CDR1 and CDR2 from the germline V gene are SNHLY and FYNNEI. This CDR3 has 13 amino acids. The CDR3 bases are TGTGCCAGCAGTAATTCAGGGATGTACGAGCAGTACTTC. Protein product: CASSNSGMYEQYF.

The chain links TRBV28 to TRBJ1-1; D remains unclear. The CDR3 has 11 residues. Trimming took off 6 bases at V and 4 bases at J, with 6 bases between the two ends. From germline, CDR1 is MDHEN and CDR2 SYDVKM. The CDR3: CASRALTEAFF. CDR3 nucleotide sequence: TGTGCCAGCAGAGCTCTCACTGAAGCTTTCTTT.

V gene TRBV19 combines with J gene TRBJ1-5, with D perhaps TRBD1 (6 bases). Per germline, CDR1 LNHDA and CDR2 SQIVND (reference sequence). This CDR3 comprises 17 residues. Trimming cost V 4 bases and J 5 bases, with 21 bases left between them. In DNA form, the CDR3 reads TGTGCCAGTAGTACCAGAACCATTCGGGACAAAGATCAGCCCCAGCATTTT. It is translated as CASSTRTIRDKDQPQHF.

The V call is TRBV5-6, the J call TRBJ1-1, with no clear D. The germline gives CDR1 SGHDT, CDR2 YYEEEE. Trimming pared 1 base from V and 0 bases from J, leaving 10 bases between. The CDR3 has 15 amino acids. The CDR3 loop reads CASSLRPLVNTEAFF. As DNA, the CDR3 is TGTGCCAGCAGCTTGAGGCCGTTGGTGAACACTGAAGCTTTCTTT.

This clone has more than one count but fewer than ten. This chain connects TRBV2 to TRBJ2-2; D possibly corresponds to TRBD1 (7 bases). V was pared by 5 bases and J by 5 bases, with 15 bases between. This CDR3 spans 15 amino acids. Germline CDR1 is SNHLY and CDR2 is FYNNEI. CDR3 sequence reads: CASSRQGGGTGELFF. In DNA form, the CDR3 reads TGTGCCAGCAGTCGACAGGGAGGTGGGACCGGGGAGCTGTTTTTT.

V and J are TRBV2 and TRBJ2-7, with 8 bases identical to TRBD1. J gave up 5 bases and V 8 bases, and 8 bases lay outside the gene matches. The CDR3 runs 13 residues. Per germline, CDR1 SNHLY and CDR2 FYNNEI. This CDR3 is CASDLDRGDEQYF. The CDR3, as DNA: TGTGCCAGCGACCTTGACAGGGGCGACGAGCAGTACTTC.

The J gene is TRBJ2-7, the V gene TRBV28, with D uncertain. Trimming shortened V by 3 bases and J by 4 bases, and 10 bases separated the two germline ends. Per the germline V gene, CDR1 is MDHEN and CDR2 is SYDVKM. The CDR3 is 13 amino acids. The CDR3 region is CASSLGNDYEQYF. CDR3 in DNA: TGTGCCAGCAGTTTGGGCAATGATTACGAGCAGTACTTC.

The rearrangement uses TRBV10-3 and TRBJ2-3; weak D call: TRBD2 (6 bases). Germline CDR1 ENHRY, CDR2 SYGVKD. This CDR3 is 15 amino acids long. The V gene lost 0 bases and the J gene lost 0 bases, with 7 bases spanning the gap. CDR3 sequence (DNA): TGTGCCATCAGTGAGTCGGAGGGTAGCACAGATACGCAGTATTTT. This codes for CAISESEGSTDTQYF.

The chain links TRBV27 to TRBJ2-2; D remains ambiguous. The CDR3 has 14 amino acids. The germline CDR1 and CDR2 sequences are MNHEY and SMNVEV (reference sequence). Trimming took off 0 bases at V and 6 bases at J, with 8 bases between the two ends. The CDR3 nucleotides read TGTGCCAGCAGTTTATCTTGGGGTCCCGGGGAGCTGTTTTTT. This gives the protein CASSLSWGPGELFF.

For the CDR3, the DNA is TGTGCCAGCAGTGATGCACCTGGAAACACCATATATTTT. Its protein is CASSDAPGNTIYF. The J gene is TRBJ1-3, the V gene TRBV6-1, with D hard to call. The V gene's germline CDR1 is MNHNS and CDR2 SASEGT. This CDR3 contains 13 residues. The V end was cut by 3 bases, the J end by 2 bases, with 5 bases between.

The chain couples TRBV15 to TRBJ2-7; D is unresolved. V dropped 0 bases and J dropped 3 bases, with 6 bases sitting between them. The germline V gene has CDR1 LNHNV and CDR2 YYDKDF (reference sequence). The CDR3 length is 13 residues. The CDR3 reads CATSRESGYEQYF. For the CDR3, the DNA is TGTGCCACCAGCAGAGAATCAGGCTACGAGCAGTACTTC.

The chain combines TRBV28 with TRBJ1-1; 9 nucleotides line up with TRBD1. The trim removed 5 bases at V and 7 bases at J, leaving 17 bases unmatched. Germline V gene sequence: CDR1 MDHEN, CDR2 SYDVKM. This CDR3 region has 17 residues. The CDR3 sequence is CASSPGQGFAGWGEAFF. In DNA form, the CDR3 reads TGTGCCAGCAGTCCGGGACAGGGATTTGCAGGGTGGGGTGAAGCTTTCTTT.

V gene TRBV5-6 combines with J gene TRBJ1-2, with a weak D call TRBD1 (5 bases). Germline lookup yields CDR1 SGHDT and CDR2 YYEEEE. V lost 3 bases and J lost 8, with 14 bases in between. This CDR3 spans 13 amino acids. In DNA form, the CDR3 reads TGTGCCAGCAGCTCGGGAACAGGAGGAGGCTACACCTTC. Translating it yields CASSSGTGGGYTF.

The rearrangement links TRBV19 to TRBJ2-2; D gene unclear. The CDR3 is 12 residues long. V lost 5 bases to trimming and J lost 5 bases, with 6 bases between them. Germline V CDR1 and CDR2: LNHDA, SQIVND (reference sequence). This CDR3 is CASSVLTGELFF. The DNA of the CDR3 is TGTGCCAGTAGTGTATTGACCGGGGAGCTGTTTTTT.

This clone was picked up one time. V usage is TRBV7-2 and J usage is TRBJ2-3; 10 bases align to TRBD2. The V gene's germline CDR1 is SGHTA and CDR2 FQGNSA. Unmatched junction bases numbered 8, after V lost 4 bases and J lost 4 bases. The CDR3 has 16 residues. DNA of the CDR3: TGTGCCAGCAGCTACTTAGCGGGAGGATATGCAGATACGCAGTATTTT. Encoded protein: CASSYLAGGYADTQYF.

The V and J genes are TRBV7-3 and TRBJ1-1; D not certain. The CDR3 extends over 13 amino acids. Germline loops: CDR1 SGHTA, CDR2 FQGTGA. The V gene lost 1 base and the J gene lost 8 bases, with 11 bases spanning the gap. DNA of the CDR3: TGTGCCAGCAGCTTAAGTGCACCGGTCGAAGCTTTCTTT. This encodes CASSLSAPVEAFF.

The V gene is TRBV29-1, the J gene TRBJ2-3; the D is unclear. The CDR3 has 14 residues. Per germline, CDR1 SQVTM and CDR2 ANQGSEA. Trimming left V 7 bases short and J 1 base short, with 15 bases between. The CDR3 protein is CSARPGVGTDTQYF. The CDR3 DNA sequence: TGCAGCGCCCGCCCGGGTGTGGGCACAGATACGCAGTATTTT.

CDR3 amino acids: CSVTENYGYTF. The DNA of the CDR3 is TGCAGCGTTACAGAGAACTATGGCTACACCTTC. The V call is TRBV29-1, the J call TRBJ1-2; D call uncertain. The CDR3 covers 11 residues. Trimming stripped 5 bases from V and 2 bases from J, with 6 bases between. Germline assignment: CDR1 SQVTM and CDR2 ANQGSEA.

The J gene is TRBJ2-1, the V gene TRBV4-2, with unresolved D. The CDR3 has 14 amino acids. Per germline, CDR1 LGHNA and CDR2 YNFKEQ. The V gene lost 1 base and the J gene lost 7 bases, with 11 bases spanning the gap. The CDR3 loop is CASSQVLGENEQFF. CDR3 in DNA: TGTGCCAGCAGCCAAGTTCTCGGTGAGAATGAGCAGTTCTTC.

The rearrangement uses TRBV6-5 and TRBJ2-5, with D possibly matching TRBD1 (5 bases). Germline V gene data show CDR1 as MNHEY and CDR2 as SVGAGI. V was pared by 0 bases and J by 5 bases, with 10 bases between. The CDR3 runs to 14 residues. In DNA form, the CDR3 reads TGTGCCAGCAGTTACTCGGGGCAGGTTGAGACCCAGTACTTC. It encodes CASSYSGQVETQYF.

The V and J genes are TRBV5-8 and TRBJ1-2; D uncertain. Germline V lookup: CDR1 SGHTS, CDR2 YDEGEE. V lost 2 bases and J 2 bases, leaving 10 bases between the germline ends. The CDR3 sequence is 14 residues long. CDR3 region: CASSFGGSNYGYTF. Here the CDR3 DNA reads TGTGCCAGCAGCTTTGGCGGCTCAAACTATGGCTACACCTTC.

In DNA form, the CDR3 reads TGCGCCAGCAGCCAGGGTAGGAATCAGCCCCAGCATTTT. Translation gives CASSQGRNQPQHF. This chain joins TRBV4-1 and TRBJ1-5; D is ambiguous. CDR3 length: 13 amino acids. The germline gives CDR1 MGHRA, CDR2 YSYEKL. V lost 3 bases to trimming and J lost 4 bases, with 7 bases between them.

This chain joins TRBV10-1 and TRBJ1-1; 8 bases match TRBD1. Germline CDR1 is WNHNN and CDR2 is SYGVQD (reference sequence). With 6 bases clipped from V and 4 bases from J, the junction kept 4 bases outside the gene matches. This CDR3 has 13 residues. The CDR3 bases are TGCGCCAGCAGGCCCGGGACAGGCACTGAAGCTTTCTTT. Translated, it gives CASRPGTGTEAFF.

CDR3 residues: CASRDGSRGQPQHF. Here the CDR3 DNA reads TGTGCCAGCAGGGACGGCTCTCGAGGTCAGCCCCAGCATTTT. The chain uses TRBV2 and TRBJ1-5; D is uncertain. Germline V lookup: CDR1 SNHLY, CDR2 FYNNEI. The CDR3 has 14 residues. The V end was cut by 6 bases, the J end by 6 bases, with 15 bases between.

The rearrangement links TRBV7-3 to TRBJ2-5, with 10 bases fitting TRBD2. The CDR3 extends over 16 amino acids. CDR1 and CDR2 (germline): SGHTA, FQGTGA. V shed 2 bases, J shed 6 bases, and the junction held 9 bases outside the gene matches. The CDR3 sequence: CASSLQGSGRAQTQYF. Here the CDR3 DNA reads TGTGCCAGCAGCTTACAGGGAAGCGGGAGGGCACAGACCCAGTACTTC.

As regards this clone: The same CDR3 can be traced to other DNA sequences in this sample. V and J are TRBV2 and TRBJ2-1, with 12 bases lining up with TRBD2. This CDR3 is 15 amino acids long. Germline CDR1 reads SNHLY; CDR2 reads FYNNEI. J lost 8 bases, V lost 1 base, and 3 bases had no gene match. The CDR3 sequence is CASSEGLAGVDEQFF. DNA of the CDR3: TGTGCCAGCAGTGAAGGACTAGCGGGAGTGGATGAGCAGTTCTTC.

V is TRBV6-1 and J is TRBJ1-1, with 7 bases identical to TRBD1. The CDR3 runs 14 residues. Germline values: CDR1 MNHNS, CDR2 SASEGT. J was trimmed by 4 bases and V by 7 bases; bases with no gene match: 9. CDR3 amino acids: CASKELTGPTEAFF. The CDR3 DNA reads TGTGCCAGCAAGGAGCTGACAGGGCCCACTGAAGCTTTCTTT.

The CDR3 DNA reads as TGTGCCTGGAGTGTAGGGGCCCTCAATCAGCCCCAGCATTTT. Translating it yields CAWSVGALNQPQHF. The chain joins TRBV30 to TRBJ1-5; tentative D call: TRBD1 (5 bases). This CDR3 contains 14 residues. V lost 0 bases, J lost 3 bases, and 9 bases lay in between. The germline V gene has CDR1 GTSNPN and CDR2 SVGIG (reference sequence).